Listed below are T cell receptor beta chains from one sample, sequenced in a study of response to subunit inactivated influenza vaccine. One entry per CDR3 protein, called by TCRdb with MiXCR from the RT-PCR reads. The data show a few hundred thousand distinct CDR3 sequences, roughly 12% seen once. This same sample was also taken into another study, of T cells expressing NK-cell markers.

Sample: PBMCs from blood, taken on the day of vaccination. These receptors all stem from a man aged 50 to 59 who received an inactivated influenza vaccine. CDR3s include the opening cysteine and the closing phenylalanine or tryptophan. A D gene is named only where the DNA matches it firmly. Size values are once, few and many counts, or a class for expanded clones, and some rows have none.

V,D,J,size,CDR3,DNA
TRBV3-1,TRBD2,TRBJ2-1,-,CASSQYRGGEQFF,TGTGCCAGCAGCCAGTACCGGGGGGGTGAGCAGTTCTTC
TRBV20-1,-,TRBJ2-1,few,CSAEGTNSYNEQFF,TGCAGTGCGGAAGGGACCAACTCCTACAATGAGCAGTTCTTC
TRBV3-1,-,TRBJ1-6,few,CASSQDDPGESSYNSPLHF,TGTGCCAGCAGCCAAGATGACCCGGGGGAAAGCTCCTATAATTCACCCCTCCACTTT
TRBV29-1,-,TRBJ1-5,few,CSVISGGSGNQPQHF,TGCAGCGTTATATCCGGGGGTTCAGGCAATCAGCCCCAGCATTTT
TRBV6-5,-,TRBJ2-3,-,CASSYFGPTDTQYF,TGTGCCAGCAGTTACTTCGGCCCCACAGATACGCAGTATTTT
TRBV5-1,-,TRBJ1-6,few,CASSLRDGNSPLHF,TGCGCCAGCAGCCTCCGGGACGGAAATTCACCCCTCCACTTT
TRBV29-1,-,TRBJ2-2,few,CSVVLAPANTGELFF,TGCAGCGTTGTGCTAGCGCCCGCGAACACCGGGGAGCTGTTTTTT
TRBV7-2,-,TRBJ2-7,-,CASSSVSGTYEQYF,TGTGCCAGCAGCTCCGTTAGCGGAACCTACGAGCAGTACTTC
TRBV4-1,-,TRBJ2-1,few,CASSQAGGGYNEQFF,TGCGCCAGCAGCCAGGCGGGTGGGGGGTACAATGAGCAGTTCTTC
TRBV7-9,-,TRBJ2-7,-,CASSPPGLGFYEQYF,TGTGCCAGCAGCCCACCGGGACTCGGGTTCTACGAGCAGTACTTC
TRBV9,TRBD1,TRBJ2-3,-,CASSLIGRGPDTQYF,TGTGCCAGCAGCCTCATCGGCAGGGGGCCGGATACGCAGTATTTT
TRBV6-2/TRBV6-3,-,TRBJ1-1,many,CASSYQRGARTEAFF,TGTGCCAGCAGTTACCAGAGAGGGGCGAGGACTGAAGCTTTCTTT
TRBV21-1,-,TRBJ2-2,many,CASRFWPREDTGELFF,TGTGCCAGCAGATTTTGGCCCCGGGAAGACACCGGGGAGCTGTTTTTT
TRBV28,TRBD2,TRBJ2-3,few,CASSLIVLAGGADTQYF,TGTGCCAGCAGTTTGATAGTCCTAGCGGGAGGAGCAGATACGCAGTATTTT
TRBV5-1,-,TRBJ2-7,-,CASSLPSRDEQYF,TGCGCCAGCAGCTTGCCCTCTCGGGACGAGCAGTACTTC
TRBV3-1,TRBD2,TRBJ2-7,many,CASSQGGTTRGPYEQYF,TGTGCCAGCAGCCAGGGGGGGACTACCCGGGGCCCCTACGAGCAGTACTTC
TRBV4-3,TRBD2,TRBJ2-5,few,CASSQEAGRMETQYF,TGCGCCAGCAGCCAAGAAGCCGGGAGGATGGAGACCCAGTACTTC
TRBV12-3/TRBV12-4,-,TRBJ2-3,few,CASSFGGLGDTQYF,TGTGCCAGCAGTTTCGGGGGATTGGGAGATACGCAGTATTTT
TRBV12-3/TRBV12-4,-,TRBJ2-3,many,CASTPSTDTQYF,TGTGCCAGCACCCCCTCGACGGATACGCAGTATTTT
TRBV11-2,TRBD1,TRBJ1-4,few,CASSLLGQGAMANEKLFF,TGTGCCAGCAGCTTATTGGGACAGGGGGCAATGGCTAATGAAAAACTGTTTTTT
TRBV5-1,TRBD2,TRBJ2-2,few,CASRRTSGSITGELFF,TGCGCCAGCAGACGGACTAGCGGGAGCATAACCGGGGAGCTGTTTTTT
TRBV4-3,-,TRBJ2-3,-,CASSQSGAFTDTQYF,TGCGCCAGCAGCCAATCGGGGGCCTTCACAGATACGCAGTATTTT